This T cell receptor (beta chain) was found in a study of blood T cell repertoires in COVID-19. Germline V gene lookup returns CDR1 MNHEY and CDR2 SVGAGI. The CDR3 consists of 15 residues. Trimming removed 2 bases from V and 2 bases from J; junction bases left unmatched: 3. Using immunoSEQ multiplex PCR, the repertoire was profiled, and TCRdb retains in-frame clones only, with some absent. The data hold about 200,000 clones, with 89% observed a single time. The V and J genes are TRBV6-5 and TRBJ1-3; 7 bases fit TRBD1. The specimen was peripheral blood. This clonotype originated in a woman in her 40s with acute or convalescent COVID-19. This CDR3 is CASSYRDRAGNTIYF. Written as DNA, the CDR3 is TGTGCCAGCAGTTACCGTGACAGGGCTGGAAACACCATATATTTT.